These 16 T cell receptor beta chains originate from one sample sequenced in a study of human T cells and chemical hapten exposure (dated by TCRdb to about 2021). The intended sense of this specimen's time point label: patch test 2, 6 weeks after DPC sensitization. The treatment or condition label here, explained by the study, means: therapeutic diphenylcyclopropenone sensitization with weekly scalp DPC. The library came from RACE. The instrument was a NextSeq 500. The public reads were reprocessed in TCRdb via fastp at Q25 and MiXCR, keeping in-frame beta chains. Records with the same CDR3 protein are collapsed into one entry carrying the most frequent genes and DNA. The sample table shows hundreds of thousands of distinct CDR3 sequences, and around 6% are seen once. 4.5% to 6% of the sample rests with the top ten. The specimen was whole blood, collected in connection with sensitization to the hapten diphenylcyclopropenone (DPC). The receptors derive from a woman under 30 with alopecia areata. Some clones in this sample may be carry-over from other donors' samples.

This rearrangement joins TRBV12-3 or TRBV12-4 to TRBJ1-1; no clear D gene. The CDR3 extends over 13 amino acids. V lost 6 bases and J lost 7, with 15 bases in between. This chain's CDR3 is CASREGRNHEAFF. CDR3 DNA sequence: TGTGCCAGCAGGGAAGGGCGAAACCATGAAGCTTTCTTT.

V usage is TRBV6-6 and J usage is TRBJ2-3; the D is unclear. Germline V gene data show CDR1 as MNHNY and CDR2 as SVGAGI (reference sequence). The V end lost 8 bases, the J end lost 0 bases, and 15 bases lay between the germline ends. The CDR3 is made up of 15 amino acids. CDR3 loop: CASQKRQASTDTQYF. As DNA, the CDR3 is TGTGCCAGCCAAAAAAGGCAGGCTAGCACAGATACGCAGTATTTT.

J is TRBJ2-7 and V is TRBV9; 7 nucleotides agree with TRBD2. Germline V gene data show CDR1 as SGDLS and CDR2 as YYNGEE. This CDR3 comprises 12 residues. V lost 6 bases, J lost 7 bases, and 7 bases stayed unmatched. The DNA for the CDR3 is TGTGCCAGCAATCAGGGAGCGGGGGAGCAGTACTTC. Its protein is CASNQGAGEQYF.

This clonotype was counted only a few times. The J gene is TRBJ2-1, the V gene TRBV10-3, with TRBD2 matching over 15 bases. Per the germline V gene, CDR1 is ENHRY and CDR2 is SYGVKD. The junction had 4 bases not matched to a gene; V was cut back by 10 bases and J by 6 bases. This CDR3 spans 14 amino acids. The CDR3 loop reads CATRTSGGGNEQFF. The CDR3 DNA reads as TGTGCCACCCGGACTAGCGGGGGGGGCAATGAGCAGTTCTTC.

The chain combines TRBV7-9 with TRBJ2-1; a possible D gene is TRBD2 (5 bases). V lost 6 bases and J lost 14, with 17 bases in between. Germline CDR1 and CDR2: SEHNR and FQNEAQ (reference sequence). CDR3 length equals 12 residues. CDR3: CASRVQTSEEFF. The CDR3 DNA sequence: TGTGCCAGCAGGGTGCAAACGTCGGAGGAGTTCTTC. Full variable domain (rest looked up from reference TRBV7-9 and TRBJ2-1): DTGVSQNPRHKITKRGQNVTFRCDPISEHNRLYWYRQTLGQGPEFLTYFQNEAQLEKSRLLSDRFSAERPKGSFSTLEIQRTEQGDSAMYLCASRVQTSEEFFGPGTRLTVL.

V gene TRBV7-9 combines with J gene TRBJ2-5; perhaps TRBD2 as D (6 bases). V lost 1 base to trimming and J lost 1 base, with 13 bases between them. The CDR3 has 16 amino acids. CDR1 is SEHNR, CDR2 FQNEAQ, per germline (reference sequence). The CDR3 here is CASSLGDRLGQETQYF. The CDR3 DNA follows: TGTGCCAGCAGCTTAGGCGACCGACTAGGCCAAGAGACCCAGTACTTC.

The sample holds a few counts of this clonotype. V usage is TRBV5-1 and J usage is TRBJ1-5; 7 nucleotides agree with TRBD1. V shed 0 bases and J 7 bases; nucleotides not matched to a gene: 7. The length of the CDR3 is 15 residues. CDR1 SGHRS and CDR2 YFSETQ come from the germline V gene. CDR3 in DNA: TGCGCCAGCAGCTTGGCCGGAGACAGGGCCCAGCCCCAGCATTTT. Translated: CASSLAGDRAQPQHF.

J is TRBJ2-5 and V is TRBV20-1; 8 bases line up with TRBD2. Looked up from germline, CDR1 is DFQATT and CDR2 is SNEGSKA (reference sequence). This CDR3 has 15 residues. V dropped 3 bases and J dropped 0; count of bases not matched to a gene: 6. The CDR3 sequence is CSASTSGPYQETQYF. In DNA form, the CDR3 reads TGCAGTGCTAGCACTAGCGGACCGTACCAAGAGACCCAGTACTTC.

This clonotype was found many times. The chain combines TRBV5-1 with TRBJ2-3; possibly TRBD2 for D (6 bases). CDR1 is SGHRS, CDR2 YFSETQ, per germline. V lost 3 bases and J 6 bases, leaving 14 bases between the germline ends. There are 14 residues in the CDR3. This CDR3 is CASSSGGVDDTQYF. In DNA, the CDR3 is TGCGCCAGCAGCTCAGGCGGGGTAGACGATACGCAGTATTTT.

This clonotype was detected only a few times. The genes are TRBV3-1 and TRBJ1-2; 7 bases line up with TRBD1. With 1 base clipped from V and 7 bases from J, the junction kept 9 bases outside the gene matches. From germline, CDR1 is LGHDT and CDR2 YNNKEL (reference sequence). The CDR3 spans 15 residues. CDR3 sequence: CASSQVQGGTGGYTF. The CDR3 nucleotides read TGTGCCAGCAGCCAAGTCCAGGGGGGCACCGGTGGCTACACCTTC.

V and J are TRBV4-2 and TRBJ1-4; the match to TRBD1 covers 8 bases. CDR1 LGHNA and CDR2 YNFKEQ come from the germline V gene. After removal of 2 bases from V and 8 bases from J, the junction contained 4 bases not matched to a gene. There are 14 residues in the CDR3. The CDR3 protein is CASSQQGAEEKLFF. DNA for the CDR3: TGTGCCAGCAGCCAACAGGGGGCAGAAGAAAAACTGTTTTTT.

The CDR3 spells CSARATPPGVGELFF. The CDR3 DNA reads TGCAGTGCTAGAGCGACTCCGCCCGGAGTCGGGGAGCTGTTTTTT. The chain uses TRBV20-1 and TRBJ2-2; D gene uncertain. Germline lookup yields CDR1 DFQATT and CDR2 SNEGSKA (reference sequence). This CDR3 region has 15 residues. V lost 1 base and J 7 bases, leaving 16 bases between the germline ends.

This clonotype was seen more than once but under ten times. The chain is built from TRBV6-1 and TRBJ1-2; no firm D call. The CDR3 has 11 residues. Germline CDR1 is MNHNS and CDR2 is SASEGT. Deletions cut 6 bases from V and 8 bases from J, with 10 bases between. The CDR3 protein is CASSGPAGYTF. The CDR3 DNA reads TGTGCCAGCAGCGGGCCAGCAGGCTACACCTTC.

In this sample, this clonotype turned up many times. The chain has TRBV6-5 and TRBJ1-1; D perhaps matches TRBD1 (6 bases). Germline V gives CDR1 MNHEY, CDR2 SVGAGI. The V gene lost 6 bases and the J gene lost 8 bases, with 13 bases spanning the gap. The CDR3 is 12 amino acids. The CDR3 nucleotides are TGTGCCAGCAGCCGAGAAACAGGGGAAGCTTTCTTT. Translating gives CASSRETGEAFF.

This clonotype was picked up many times. The rearrangement uses TRBV5-5 and TRBJ1-5; tentatively, D is TRBD1 (6 bases). The CDR3 spans 13 residues. Trimming took off 1 base at V and 5 bases at J, with 7 bases between the two ends. Per the germline V gene, CDR1 is SGHKS and CDR2 is YYEKEE (reference sequence). The CDR3 loop reads CASSLWTDQPQHF. The CDR3 DNA is TGTGCCAGCAGCTTGTGGACAGATCAGCCCCAGCATTTT.

The chain employs TRBV13 and TRBJ2-3; D possibly corresponds to TRBD2 (5 bases). Trimming removed 5 bases at V and 3 bases at J, with 15 bases between. The CDR3 is 15 residues long. The germline gives CDR1 PRHDT, CDR2 FYEKMQ (reference sequence). The CDR3 sequence is CASSNKGARTDTQYF. Written as DNA, the CDR3 is TGTGCCAGCAGCAATAAGGGAGCAAGGACAGATACGCAGTATTTT.